Each of the 12 T cell receptor beta chains below was sequenced from the same sample in a study of identical twins. TCRdb analysed the 5' RACE reads with MiXCR anew, one entry per CDR3 protein. The sample consists of some 730,000 distinct CDR3 sequences, roughly 18% of them appearing once. The sample was also linked to a second study, of T cells expressing NK-cell markers.

The sample taken for sequencing was PBMCs. These receptors all stem from a woman aged 18-35 years in good health.

The chain is built from TRBV5-5 and TRBJ2-3, with D perhaps TRBD2 (6 bases). V lost 4 bases, J lost 1 base, and 13 bases lay in between. The CDR3 spans 15 residues. In germline, CDR1 is SGHKS, CDR2 YYEKEE (reference sequence). CDR3 protein: CASSRDSLGTDTQYF. The CDR3 bases are TGTGCCAGCAGCCGGGACTCCCTCGGCACAGATACGCAGTATTTT.

The V gene is TRBV20-1, the J gene TRBJ1-2; a weak D match, TRBD1 (5 bases). Per germline, CDR1 DFQATT and CDR2 SNEGSKA (reference sequence). The CDR3 runs to 14 residues. Deletions cut 0 bases from V and 4 bases from J, with 12 bases between. The chain's CDR3 is CSARDVGTSYGYTF. DNA for the CDR3: TGCAGTGCTAGAGATGTGGGGACTAGCTATGGCTACACCTTC.

This clonotype has just a few counts. The chain couples TRBV7-2 to TRBJ2-7, with 12 bases matching TRBD2. The CDR3 sequence is 16 residues long. CDR1 is SGHTA, CDR2 FQGNSA, per germline. With 3 bases clipped from V and 2 bases from J, the junction kept 5 bases outside the gene matches. The CDR3 region has the DNA TGTGCCAGCAGCTTCCTAGCGGGAGGGAACCCCTACGAGCAGTACTTC. Encoded protein: CASSFLAGGNPYEQYF.

This clonotype was detected a few times. The CDR3 coding sequence is TGCAGTGCTAGAGACCCATGGGGCAGGGGAAAGACCCAGTACTTC. This gives the protein CSARDPWGRGKTQYF. This rearrangement joins TRBV20-1 to TRBJ2-5; D is possibly TRBD1 (6 bases). CDR1 and CDR2 (germline): DFQATT, SNEGSKA (reference sequence). The CDR3 is made up of 15 amino acids. V dropped 0 bases and J dropped 6 bases, with 17 bases sitting between them.

This clonotype showed up just a few times. V usage is TRBV5-1 and J usage is TRBJ2-1; the D gene is possibly TRBD2 (7 bases). Germline lookup yields CDR1 SGHRS and CDR2 YFSETQ. Trimming shortened V by 5 bases and J by 5 bases, and 17 bases separated the two germline ends. CDR3 length: 15 amino acids. CDR3 amino acids: CASRVLGGAHNEQFF. The CDR3 region has the DNA TGCGCCAGCAGGGTCCTAGGGGGGGCGCACAATGAGCAGTTCTTC.

This clonotype has just a few counts. The genes are TRBV5-1 and TRBJ2-7, with 9 bases identical to TRBD1. CDR3 length equals 17 residues. In germline, CDR1 is SGHRS, CDR2 YFSETQ. Unmatched junction bases numbered 11, after V lost 2 bases and J lost 2 bases. CDR3 bases: TGCGCCAGCAGCTTAAAAATCGCGGGACAGGGACCCTACGAGCAGTACTTC. Protein: CASSLKIAGQGPYEQYF.

The CDR3 is CASSSDFSPEETQYF. CDR3 nucleotide sequence: TGTGCCAGCAGCTCGGACTTTTCCCCCGAAGAGACCCAGTACTTC. The chain uses TRBV11-2 and TRBJ2-5; the D gene is possibly TRBD2 (5 bases). V gave up 4 bases and J gave up 3 bases, with 15 bases separating them. There are 15 residues in the CDR3. The germline gives CDR1 SGHAT, CDR2 FQNNGV.

This clonotype has only a few counts. The J gene is TRBJ2-7, the V gene TRBV2, with a tentative D call TRBD1 (6 bases). With 6 bases removed from V and 2 bases from J, the gap between germline ends came to 14 bases. The CDR3 has 14 amino acids. Germline V CDR1 and CDR2: SNHLY, FYNNEI. The CDR3 DNA sequence: TGTGCCAGCAGGTTCACAGGGATCCCCTACGAGCAGTACTTC. Its protein product is CASRFTGIPYEQYF.

This clonotype appeared a few times. V usage is TRBV7-2 and J usage is TRBJ1-5; TRBD1 agrees at 8 bases. V lost 4 bases, J lost 7 bases, and 6 bases stayed unmatched. CDR3 length: 14 residues. Per the germline V gene, CDR1 is SGHTA and CDR2 is FQGNSA. The CDR3 sequence: CASSSGQGKQPQHF. In DNA form, the CDR3 reads TGTGCCAGCAGCTCAGGACAGGGAAAGCAGCCCCAGCATTTT.

The rearrangement uses TRBV7-3 and TRBJ2-2; D is ambiguous. Deletions cut 2 bases from V and 6 bases from J, with 7 bases between. Germline CDR1 reads SGHTA; CDR2 reads FQGTGA. The CDR3 sequence is 13 residues long. CDR3 DNA: TGTGCCAGCAGCTTAGGCGCCCCCGGGGAGCTGTTTTTT. The encoded protein is CASSLGAPGELFF.

This clonotype occurred a few times. CDR3 DNA: TGCAGTGGGTACAGGGACCTGAACACTGAAGCTTTCTTT. It specifies CSGYRDLNTEAFF. The chain is built from TRBV20-1 and TRBJ1-1, with D possibly TRBD1 on 6 matching bases. CDR3 size: 13 residues. Germline values: CDR1 DFQATT, CDR2 SNEGSKA (reference sequence). V lost 7 bases and J 0 bases, leaving 12 bases between the germline ends.

The chain carries TRBV4-3 and TRBJ2-2; 7 bases align to TRBD2. Germline CDR1 reads LGHNA; CDR2 reads YSLEER. This CDR3 is built from 14 residues. The J segment lost 2 bases and the V segment lost 11 bases, leaving 8 bases of the junction unmatched. Written as DNA, the CDR3 is TGCGCCGCAACTCCGGGACTAAACACCGGGGAGCTGTTTTTT. Its translation: CAATPGLNTGELFF.